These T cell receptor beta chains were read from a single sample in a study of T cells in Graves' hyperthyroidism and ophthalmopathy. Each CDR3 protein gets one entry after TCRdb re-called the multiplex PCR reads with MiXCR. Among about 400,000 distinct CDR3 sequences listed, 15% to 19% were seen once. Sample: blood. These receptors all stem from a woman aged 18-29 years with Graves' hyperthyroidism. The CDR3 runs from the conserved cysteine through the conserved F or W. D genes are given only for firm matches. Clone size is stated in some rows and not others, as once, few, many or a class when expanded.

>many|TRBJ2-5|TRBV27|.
TGTGCCACCTCCCCGTTGACGGCACAAGAGACCCAGTACTTC
CATSPLTAQETQYF
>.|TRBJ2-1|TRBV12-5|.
TGTGCTAGTGGTTTGGGGGGCTATTTCAATGAGCAGTTCTTC
CASGLGGYFNEQFF
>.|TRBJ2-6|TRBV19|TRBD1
TGTGCCAGTAGTATACCAAGGGGGCCCGGGGCCAACGTCCTGACTTTC
CASSIPRGPGANVLTF
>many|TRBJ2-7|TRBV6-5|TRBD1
TGTGCCAGCAGTTACTCGTACAGGGGCGACGAGCAGTACTTC
CASSYSYRGDEQYF
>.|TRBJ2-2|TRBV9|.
TGTGCCAGCAGCCCCCGTCTGGGGTTTACCGGGGAGCTGTTTTTT
CASSPRLGFTGELFF
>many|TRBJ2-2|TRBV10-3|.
TGTGCCATCAGCGCCGGGACGGCCCCTTCGAACACCGGGGAGCTGTTTTTT
CAISAGTAPSNTGELFF
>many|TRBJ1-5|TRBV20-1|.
TGCAGTGCTAGAGCACAAAAGGGGCAGCCCCAGCATTTT
CSARAQKGQPQHF
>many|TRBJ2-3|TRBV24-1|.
TGTGCCACGGGGGCTCCGGGGGCGGGAGGCACAGATACGCAGTATTTT
CATGAPGAGGTDTQYF
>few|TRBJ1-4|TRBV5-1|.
TGCGCCAGCAGCTCCTCAGGGAATCGGGAAAAACTGTTTTTT
CASSSSGNREKLFF
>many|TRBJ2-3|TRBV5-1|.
TGCGCCAGCAGCTTGGATCCTAGCGTGACAGATACGCAGTATTTT
CASSLDPSVTDTQYF
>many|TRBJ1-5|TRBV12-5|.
TGTGCTAGTGCCCTAGATCGCCCCCAGCATTTT
CASALDRPQHF
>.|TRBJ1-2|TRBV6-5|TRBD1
TGTGCCAGCAGTTCCCCGGGACAGGAAAACTATGGCTACACCTTC
CASSSPGQENYGYTF
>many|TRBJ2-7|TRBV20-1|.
TGCAGTGCTAGAGATGAGGTCGGTTACGAGCAGTACTTC
CSARDEVGYEQYF
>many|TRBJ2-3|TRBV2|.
TGTGCCAGCAAAGGCACAGATACGCAGTATTTT
CASKGTDTQYF
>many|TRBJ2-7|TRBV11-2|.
TGTGCCAGCAGCTTAGAGGACAACCCCAGCTCCTACGAGCAGTACTTC
CASSLEDNPSSYEQYF
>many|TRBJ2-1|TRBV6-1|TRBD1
TGTGCCAGCAGTGACAGGGGGCTAATAGACAATGAGCAGTTCTTC
CASSDRGLIDNEQFF
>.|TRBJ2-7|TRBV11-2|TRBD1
TGTGCCAGCAGCTTAGATTTCACAGGGGCTTTTTACGAGCAGTGCTTC
CASSLDFTGAFYEQCF
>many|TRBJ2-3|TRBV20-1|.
TGCAGTGCAAGTAAAGCTAACGGCGCGGATACGCAGTATTTT
CSASKANGADTQYF